These T cell receptor beta chains were read from a single sample in a study of PD-1 blockade in classical Hodgkin lymphoma. The method was immunoSEQ multiplex PCR; TCRdb's version includes in-frame clones alone and lacks a portion of them. The table includes about 92,000 clones, under 85% detected once. The material was peripheral blood mononuclear cells (PBMCs), obtained before the fourth cycle of nivolumab. The receptors stem from a human donor with classical Hodgkin lymphoma. Each CDR3 is given with its conserved first and last residue. A D gene is named only where the DNA matches it firmly. The size entry is marked missing in some rows and otherwise reads once, few, many or a size class.

V gene,D gene,clone size,J gene,CDR3 DNA,CDR3 protein
TRBV7-6,TRBD1,-,TRBJ1-5,TGTGCCAGCAGCCCCGGAGCCGGGACAGGGAATCAGCCCCAGCATTTT,CASSPGAGTGNQPQHF
TRBV9,-,-,TRBJ2-5,TGTGCCAGCAGCGCTCAGTCGGGGACCCAGTACTTC,CASSAQSGTQYF
TRBV19,-,-,TRBJ1-5,TGTGCCAGTAGTACTCCGCCTAGCAATCAGCCCCAGCATTTT,CASSTPPSNQPQHF
TRBV2,-,-,TRBJ2-3,TGTGCCAGCAGTCAGGGATTCACAGATACGCAGTATTTT,CASSQGFTDTQYF
TRBV6-1,-,-,TRBJ2-4,TGTGCCAGCAGTGAATCAGGGGTAGACATTCAGTACTTC,CASSESGVDIQYF
TRBV28,-,-,TRBJ2-7,TGTGCCAGCAGTTTTTTGGTAACAACCGGGGGCGCTGGGGATAAGCAGTACTTC,CASSFLVTTGGAGDKQYF
TRBV12-5,TRBD1,few,TRBJ1-2,TGTGCTAGTGGTTTGCCGGGACAGATTTATGGCTACACCTTC,CASGLPGQIYGYTF
TRBV4-2,TRBD2,-,TRBJ2-1,TGTGCCAGCAGCCAAGATGGGGCGGGACTAGCGGGAGAGGAGCAGTTCTTC,CASSQDGAGLAGEEQFF
TRBV29-1,-,-,TRBJ2-4,TGCAGCGTTGAAAATAAAAACATTCAGTACTTC,CSVENKNIQYF
TRBV9,TRBD2,-,TRBJ2-7,TGTGCCAGCAGCGTTCGGGAGGCCCCTATGGAGCAGTACTTC,CASSVREAPMEQYF
TRBV29-1,-,-,TRBJ2-3,TGCAGCGTTCAGAGGAGTGGCACAGATACGCAGTATTTT,CSVQRSGTDTQYF